This is a list of T cell receptor beta chains from one sample in a study of blood T cell repertoires in COVID-19. Generated by immunoSEQ multiplex PCR, the TCRdb table keeps only in-frame clones and is missing some. The sample gives 150,000 to 200,000 clones, just under 90% of which show up once; 3.5% to 4.5% is in the top ten. Material: peripheral blood. The source is a man aged 18 to 29 with active or convalescent COVID-19. CDR3s include the opening cysteine and the closing phenylalanine or tryptophan. D genes are given only for firm matches. Rows may omit the clone size; those that give it use once, few, many or a size class.

>NA|17|TRBD2|TRBJ2-7|TRBV9
TGTGCCAGCTCCGGACTAGCGGGAGCTCTCGTCACCTACGAGCAGTACTTC
CASSGLAGALVTYEQYF
>NA|18|NA|TRBJ2-7|TRBV15
TGTGCCACCAGCAGAGTTTGGGGTCCTGGAGGGGCTCTCTACGAGCAGTACTTC
CATSRVWGPGGALYEQYF
>NA|15|NA|TRBJ2-3|TRBV18
TGTGCCAGCTCACCACCTAAGGGGGGGAGAGATACGCAGTATTTT
CASSPPKGGRDTQYF
>NA|14|NA|TRBJ1-5|TRBV30
TGTGCCTGGAGTGTACAGTCCAGCAATCAGCCCCAGCATTTT
CAWSVQSSNQPQHF
>NA|16|TRBD1|TRBJ1-1|TRBV9
TGTGCCAGCAGCTCCGGGACAGGGGAGGGGAACACTGAAGCTTTCTTT
CASSSGTGEGNTEAFF
>once|14|NA|TRBJ2-3|TRBV4-3
TGCGCCAGCAGCCAAGATCATCGGACAGATACGCAGTATTTT
CASSQDHRTDTQYF
>few|15|TRBD2|TRBJ2-1|TRBV6-4
TGTGCCAGCAGTGACGTAGCGGGGGATTACAATGAGCAGTTCTTC
CASSDVAGDYNEQFF
>NA|16|NA|TRBJ2-2|TRBV5-4
TGTGCCAGCAGCACGGACACTCCTAACTCCGGCGGGGAGCTGTTTTTT
CASSTDTPNSGGELFF
>NA|13|TRBD2|TRBJ2-7|TRBV19
TGTGCCAGTAGTAGCGGGAGTTGGTACGAGCAGTACTTC
CASSSGSWYEQYF
>NA|14|NA|TRBJ1-1|TRBV29-1
TGCAGCGTTCCTGGGGGCGGGTTCCGCACTGAAGCTTTCTTT
CSVPGGGFRTEAFF
>NA|15|NA|TRBJ1-1|TRBV5-8
TGTGCCAGCAGCTGGACCGGGACACCGAACACTGAAGCTTTCTTT
CASSWTGTPNTEAFF
>NA|15|NA|TRBJ1-1|TRBV2
TGTGCCAGCAGTGAAGCGCGAGGTTGGAACACTGAAGCTTTCTTT
CASSEARGWNTEAFF
>NA|15|NA|TRBJ1-1|TRBV15
TGTGCCACCAGCAGAGATTGGCTGATGAACACTGAAGCTTTCTTT
CATSRDWLMNTEAFF
>NA|17|NA|TRBJ1-5|TRBV1
TGCACCAGCAGCCAAGCCGGACAGGTAGTCAGCAATCAGCCCCAGCATTTT
CTSSQAGQVVSNQPQHF
>NA|11|NA|TRBJ1-2|TRBV11-2
TGTGCCAGCAGTTCTGGTGGCGGCTACACCTTC
CASSSGGGYTF
>NA|19|TRBD2|TRBJ2-3|TRBV7-9
TGTGCCAGCAGCTTAGAGCGGTCGACTAGCGGGGCCTTCTCAGATACGCAGTATTTT
CASSLERSTSGAFSDTQYF
>NA|15|NA|TRBJ2-1|TRBV9
TGTGCCAGCACCCCCTGGGCGAACTCCTACAATGAGCAGTTCTTC
CASTPWANSYNEQFF
>NA|15|NA|TRBJ1-2|TRBV6-5
TGTGCCAGCAGTTACTTTCTGGGAGCTAACTATGGCTACACCTTC
CASSYFLGANYGYTF
>NA|15|NA|TRBJ2-5|TRBV7-2
TGTGCCAGCAGCTTAGGTTCCAGTCTCCAAGAGACCCAGTACTTC
CASSLGSSLQETQYF
>NA|15|NA|TRBJ2-3|TRBV20-1
TGCAGTGCTAGTGGGCGGGGAAGGGGCACAGATACGCAGTATTTT
CSASGRGRGTDTQYF
>NA|17|NA|TRBJ1-1|TRBV28
TGTGCCAGCAGTTCGCCTCTTTCGAGGGAGGGGAACACTGAAGCTTTCTTT
CASSSPLSREGNTEAFF
>few|14|TRBD1|TRBJ1-2|TRBV27
TGTGCCAGCAGTGTGGGACAGGGATTTGGAGGCTACACCTTC
CASSVGQGFGGYTF
>NA|16|TRBD1|TRBJ2-3|TRBV18
TGTGCCAGCTCCCCGTACCGGGACAGGGTCTCAGATACGCAGTATTTT
CASSPYRDRVSDTQYF
>NA|15|NA|TRBJ2-1|TRBV9
TGTGCCAGCAGCCCCCGGTCCCCCTCCTACAATGAGCAGTTCTTC
CASSPRSPSYNEQFF
>once|13|NA|TRBJ2-3|TRBV9
TGTGCCAGCAGCGACTCTCTAGCAGATACGCAGTATTTT
CASSDSLADTQYF
>NA|14|TRBD1|TRBJ2-7|TRBV7-2
TGTGCCAGCAGCCACCGACAGGGGAGCTACGAGCAGTACTTC
CASSHRQGSYEQYF
>once|16|TRBD1|TRBJ2-1|TRBV13
TGTGCCAGCAGCTTCTTTCCCCGGACAGGGGACAATGAGCAGTTCTTC
CASSFFPRTGDNEQFF
>NA|18|TRBD1|TRBJ2-7|TRBV14
TGTGCCAGCAGCCAAGGACAAAAAATGACGGACAGGGCCCACGAGCAGTACTTC
CASSQGQKMTDRAHEQYF
>NA|13|NA|TRBJ1-2|TRBV25-1
TGTGCCAGCAGTTTAAGGGGCCTCTATGGCTACACCTTC
CASSLRGLYGYTF
>NA|12|TRBD1|TRBJ2-1|TRBV7-6
TGTGCCAGCAGCTCACAGGGGTATGAGCAGTTCTTC
CASSSQGYEQFF
>NA|14|TRBD2|TRBJ2-3|TRBV7-9
TGTGCCAGCATCCTAGCGGGACACACAGATACGCAGTATTTT
CASILAGHTDTQYF
>NA|15|NA|TRBJ1-2|TRBV19
TGTGCCAGTAGTCTCTTCGGGCAGGGCCGTGGTGGCTACACCTTC
CASSLFGQGRGGYTF
>NA|15|NA|TRBJ1-2|TRBV6-5
TGTGCCAGCAGGCAGGGGTCCCCTTCTAACTATGGCTACACCTTC
CASRQGSPSNYGYTF
>NA|16|NA|TRBJ1-5|TRBV19
TGTGCCAGTAGTATAATAGGGGCAGTACCTAATCAGCCCCAGCATTTT
CASSIIGAVPNQPQHF
>NA|12|NA|TRBJ1-2|TRBV7-9
TGTGCCAGCAGCGCGCAGGAATATGGCTACACCTTC
CASSAQEYGYTF
>NA|13|NA|TRBJ1-5|TRBV4-1
TGCGCCAGCAGGGGTGTGGGGAGGGAAGCCCAGCATTTT
CASRGVGREAQHF
>NA|16|NA|TRBJ1-6|TRBV2
TGTGCCAGCAGTGAATGGGCGGGACCGAAAGATTCACCCCTCCACTTT
CASSEWAGPKDSPLHF
>NA|14|TRBD1|TRBJ2-5|TRBV5-1
TGCGCCAGCAGCCTACAGGGGGAGCAAGAGACCCAGTACTTC
CASSLQGEQETQYF
>few|17|TRBD2|TRBJ2-5|TRBV14
TGTGCCAGCAGCCAGTGGACTAGCGGGAGGGCGGAAGAGACCCAGTACTTC
CASSQWTSGRAEETQYF
>NA|15|NA|TRBJ2-2|TRBV5-1
TGCGCCAGCAGCTTGGAATTAGCGAACACCGGGGAGCTGTTTTTT
CASSLELANTGELFF
>once|16|TRBD2|TRBJ2-5|TRBV5-4
TGTGCCAGCAGCTCTCCTAATAGCGGGGCCCAAGAGACCCAGTACTTC
CASSSPNSGAQETQYF
>NA|18|TRBD2|TRBJ2-2|TRBV7-2
TGTGCCAGCAGCTTCTCCGGACTAGCGGGAGTTGGTACCGGGGAGCTGTTTTTT
CASSFSGLAGVGTGELFF
>few|17|TRBD1|TRBJ1-5|TRBV19
TGTGCCAGTAGTCCTCGACAGGGTGTTCGGGAAAGTCAGCCCCAGCATTTT
CASSPRQGVRESQPQHF
>NA|15|TRBD1|TRBJ2-3|TRBV4-1
TGCGCCAGCAGCCCTAAGGACAGGGACACAGATACGCAGTATTTT
CASSPKDRDTDTQYF
>NA|16|TRBD1|TRBJ1-5|TRBV7-9
TGTGCCAGCAGCTCGGACAGGATTGGAGTTGATCAGCCCCAGCATTTT
CASSSDRIGVDQPQHF
>NA|19|TRBD2|TRBJ2-4|TRBV5-1
TGCGCCATTCCCAGTCGGGGACTAGCGGGGGGGCTAGCCAAAAACATTCAGTACTTC
CAIPSRGLAGGLAKNIQYF